The TCR beta chain under discussion was sequenced for a study of T cells after yellow fever vaccination. The V gene's germline CDR1 is GTSNPN and CDR2 SVGIG (reference sequence). The CDR3 loop spans 13 amino acids. With 3 bases clipped from V and 7 bases from J, the junction kept 5 bases outside the gene matches. This clonotype was counted only a few times. Antigen unknown. Study outcomes and limitations: Within FACS-sorted repertoires, abundant clonotypes contaminating from the bulk population could be present. Most primary-vaccination clones reappeared after the booster (about 95% CD4, approximately 88% CD8).

In making TCR cDNA, 5'RACE template switching added a universal primer site and UMIs to it. TCRdb used MiXCR to reprocess the 5' RACE reads, holding one entry per CDR3 protein. The sample contains a few hundred thousand distinct CDR3 sequences, 17% of which appear only once. This receptor was obtained from a young man who received the YFV17D yellow fever vaccine. Sample: PBMCs, taken roughly 5 days after the first yellow fever vaccination. The V gene is TRBV30, the J gene TRBJ1-2, with 10 bases fitting TRBD1. The CDR3, as DNA: TGTGCCTGGAGGGGACAGGGGCCCGGTGGCTACACCTTC. Amino acid sequence: CAWRGQGPGGYTF.